Included here is one TCR beta chain sequence, with context. The data derive from a study of blood T cell repertoires in COVID-19. Study at large: The origin of the acute and convalescent COVID-19 samples was the United States, Italy and Spain. PBMCs, B-cell-depleted T cells, or T cells provided the cDNA or gDNA that made up the material.

The germline V gene encodes CDR1 MDHEN and CDR2 SYDVKM. The CDR3 is 14 residues long. The V gene lost 6 bases and the J gene lost 4 bases, with 13 bases spanning the gap. Per the original data handling: How many nucleated cells were present was estimated from reference gene primer amplification. Clones were read by immunoSEQ multiplex PCR, and TCRdb kept only the in-frame ones, dropping some. Clonal size and the V and J genes are those of that table, whereas D and trimming came from the DNA. Found here are 90,000 to 150,000 clones, 85% of them singletons; the top ten hold 11%. Specimen: peripheral blood. This chain joins TRBV28 and TRBJ2-1; D possibly corresponds to TRBD1 (6 bases). This clonotype originated in a man older than 75 with acute or convalescent COVID-19. CDR3 DNA sequence: TGTGCCAGCAGGGACCGGACAGATTACAATGAGCAGTTCTTC. This codes for CASRDRTDYNEQFF.